This T cell receptor (beta chain) stems from a study of cytomegalovirus exposure and HLA in healthy donors. Study as a whole: Among the 300 to 450 genotyped donors, approximately 81% were placed in the Caucasian-associated ancestry cluster. Findings and caveats of the study: Later analysis suggested most CMV-associated TCR beta chains were HLA-restricted.

Points on this clone: What it binds is not known. The junction and the germline gene differ at one end; a read error may be behind it.

With 60 Vbeta and 13 Jbeta primers, the PCR was carried out. Produced via immunoSEQ multiplex PCR; TCRdb's table is partial and in-frame only. The profile covers 60,000 to 70,000 clones, with about 80% appearing a single time and over 7.5% taken by the ten largest. CDR1 is SGHRS, CDR2 YFSETQ, per germline. The CDR3 runs to 16 residues. The sequencing input was PBMCs. The chain couples TRBV5-1 to TRBJ2-6, with D maybe TRBD1 (6 bases). The sequence was collected from a man in his 60s in good health and CMV-seropositive. CDR3 protein: CASSPGQEAGANGLTF. The CDR3 DNA sequence: TGCGCCAGCAGCCCGGGACAAGAGGCTGGGGCCAACGGCCTGACTTTC. Full variable domain (missing parts from reference TRBV5-1 and TRBJ2-6): KAGVTQTPRYLIKTRGQQVTLSCSPISGHRSVSWYQQTPGQGLQFLFEYFSETQRNKGNFPGRFSGRQFSNSRSEMNVSTLELGDSALYLCASSPGQEAGANGLTFGAGSRLTVL.